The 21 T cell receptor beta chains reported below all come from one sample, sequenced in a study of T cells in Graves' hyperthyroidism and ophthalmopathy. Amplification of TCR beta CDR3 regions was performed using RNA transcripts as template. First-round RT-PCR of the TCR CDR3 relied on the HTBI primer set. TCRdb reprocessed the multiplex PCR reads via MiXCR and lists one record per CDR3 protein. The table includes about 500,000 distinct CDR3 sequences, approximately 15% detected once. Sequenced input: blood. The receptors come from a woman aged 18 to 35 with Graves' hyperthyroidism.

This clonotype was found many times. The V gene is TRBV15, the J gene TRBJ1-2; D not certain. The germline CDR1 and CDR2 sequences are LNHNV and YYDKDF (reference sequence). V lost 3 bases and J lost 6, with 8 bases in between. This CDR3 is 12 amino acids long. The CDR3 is CATSRSGNGYTF. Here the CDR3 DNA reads TGTGCCACCAGCAGGTCGGGAAATGGCTACACCTTC.

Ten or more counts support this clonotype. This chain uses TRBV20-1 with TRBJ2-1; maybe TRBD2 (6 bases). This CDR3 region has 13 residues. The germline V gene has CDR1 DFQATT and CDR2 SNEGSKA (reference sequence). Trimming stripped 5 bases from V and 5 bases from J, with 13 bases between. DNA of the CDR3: TGCAGTGCTGCGGGGATCGGGGACAATGAGCAGTTCTTC. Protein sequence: CSAAGIGDNEQFF.

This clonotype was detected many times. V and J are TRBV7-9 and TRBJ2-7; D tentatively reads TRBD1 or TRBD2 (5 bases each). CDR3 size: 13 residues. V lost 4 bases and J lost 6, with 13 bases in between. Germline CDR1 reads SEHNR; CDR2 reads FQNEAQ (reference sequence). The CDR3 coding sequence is TGTGCCAGCAGCTGGTCCGGGACGAGCGAGCAGTACGTC. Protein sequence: CASSWSGTSEQYV.

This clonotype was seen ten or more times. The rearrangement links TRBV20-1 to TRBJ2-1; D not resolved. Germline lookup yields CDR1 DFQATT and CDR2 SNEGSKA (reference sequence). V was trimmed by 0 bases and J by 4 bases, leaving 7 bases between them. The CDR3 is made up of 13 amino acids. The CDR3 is CSARDHGYNEQFF. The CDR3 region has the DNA TGCAGTGCTAGAGATCACGGATACAATGAGCAGTTCTTC.

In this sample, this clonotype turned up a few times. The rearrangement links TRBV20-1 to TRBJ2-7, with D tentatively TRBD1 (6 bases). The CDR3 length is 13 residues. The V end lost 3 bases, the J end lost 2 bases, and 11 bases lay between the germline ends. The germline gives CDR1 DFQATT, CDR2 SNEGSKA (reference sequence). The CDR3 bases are TGCAGTGCTAGGGGGACAAGAACCTACGAGCAGTACTTC. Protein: CSARGTRTYEQYF.

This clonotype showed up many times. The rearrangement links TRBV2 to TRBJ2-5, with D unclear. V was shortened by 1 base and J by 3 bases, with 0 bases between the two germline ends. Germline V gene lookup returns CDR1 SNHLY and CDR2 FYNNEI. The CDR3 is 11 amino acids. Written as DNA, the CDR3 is TGTGCCAGCAGTGAAGAAGAGACCCAGTACTTC. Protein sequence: CASSEEETQYF.

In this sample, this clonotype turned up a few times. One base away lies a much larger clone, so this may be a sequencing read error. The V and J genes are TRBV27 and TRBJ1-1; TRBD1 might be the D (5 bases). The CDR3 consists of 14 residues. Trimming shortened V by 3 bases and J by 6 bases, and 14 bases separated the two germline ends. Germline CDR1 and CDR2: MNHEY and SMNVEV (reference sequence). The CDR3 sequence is CASSLLQANAEAFF. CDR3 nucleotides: TGTGCCAGCAGTTTGTTACAGGCCAACGCTGAAGCTTTCTTT.

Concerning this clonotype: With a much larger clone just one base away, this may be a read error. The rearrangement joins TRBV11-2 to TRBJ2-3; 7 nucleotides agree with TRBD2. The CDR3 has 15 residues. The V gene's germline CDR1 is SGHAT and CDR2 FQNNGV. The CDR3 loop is CTSSLAGRGTDTQYF. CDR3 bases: TGTACCAGCAGCTTAGCCGGGCGGGGGACAGATACGCAGTATTTT.

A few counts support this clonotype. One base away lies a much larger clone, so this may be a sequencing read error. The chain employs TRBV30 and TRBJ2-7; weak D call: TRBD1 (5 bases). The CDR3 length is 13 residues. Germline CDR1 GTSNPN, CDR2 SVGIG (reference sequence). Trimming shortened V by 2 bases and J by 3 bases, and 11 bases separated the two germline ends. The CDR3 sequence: CAWSSGILYEQYF. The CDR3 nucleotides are TGTGCCTGGAGTTCAGGGATCCTCTACGAGCAGTACTTC.

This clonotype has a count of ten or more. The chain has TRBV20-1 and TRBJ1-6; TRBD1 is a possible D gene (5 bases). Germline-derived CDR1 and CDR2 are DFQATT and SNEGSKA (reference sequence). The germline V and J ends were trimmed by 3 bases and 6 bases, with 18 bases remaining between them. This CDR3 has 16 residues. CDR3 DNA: TGCAGTGCTAGGGATTTGCTCGGGGGTAGTAATTCACCCCTCCACTTT. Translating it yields CSARDLLGGSNSPLHF.

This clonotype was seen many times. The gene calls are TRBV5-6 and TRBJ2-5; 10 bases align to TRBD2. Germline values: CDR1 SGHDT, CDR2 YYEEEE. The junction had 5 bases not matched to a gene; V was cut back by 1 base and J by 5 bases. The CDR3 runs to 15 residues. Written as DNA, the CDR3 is TGTGCCAGCAGCTTGACTTCGGGACTAGCGGAGACCCAGTACTTC. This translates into CASSLTSGLAETQYF. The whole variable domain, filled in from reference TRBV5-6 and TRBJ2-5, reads DAGVTQSPTHLIKTRGQQVTLRCSPKSGHDTVSWYQQALGQGPQFIFQYYEEEERQRGNFPDRFSGHQFPNYSSELNVNALLLGDSALYLCASSLTSGLAETQYFGPGTRLLVL.

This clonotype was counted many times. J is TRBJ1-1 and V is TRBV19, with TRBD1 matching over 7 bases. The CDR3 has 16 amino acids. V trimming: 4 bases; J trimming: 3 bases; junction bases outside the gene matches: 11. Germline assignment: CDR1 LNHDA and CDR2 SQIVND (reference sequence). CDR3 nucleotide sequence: TGTGCCAGTAGTACCGTTCGGACAGGAAAATACACTGAAGCTTTCTTT. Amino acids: CASSTVRTGKYTEAFF.

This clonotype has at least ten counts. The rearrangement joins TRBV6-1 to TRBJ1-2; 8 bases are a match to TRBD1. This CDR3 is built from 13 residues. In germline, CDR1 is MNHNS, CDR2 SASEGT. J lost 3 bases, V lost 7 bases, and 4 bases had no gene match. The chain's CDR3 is CASTPTGDYGYTF. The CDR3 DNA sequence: TGTGCCAGCACCCCGACAGGGGACTATGGCTACACCTTC.

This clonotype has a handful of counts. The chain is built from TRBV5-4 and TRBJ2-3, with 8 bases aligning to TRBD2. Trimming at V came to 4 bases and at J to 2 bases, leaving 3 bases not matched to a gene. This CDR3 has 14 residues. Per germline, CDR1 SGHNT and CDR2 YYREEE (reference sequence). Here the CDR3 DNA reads TGTGCCAGCAGCACTGGACTAGCCACAGATACGCAGTATTTT. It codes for CASSTGLATDTQYF.

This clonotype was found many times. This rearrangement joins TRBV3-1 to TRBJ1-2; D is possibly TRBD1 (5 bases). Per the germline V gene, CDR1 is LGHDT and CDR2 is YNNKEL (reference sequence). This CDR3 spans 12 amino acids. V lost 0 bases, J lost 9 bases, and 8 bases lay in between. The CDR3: CASSQDKGSYTF. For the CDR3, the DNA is TGTGCCAGCAGCCAAGATAAGGGGAGCTACACCTTC. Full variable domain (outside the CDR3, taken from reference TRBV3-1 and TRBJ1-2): DTAVSQTPKYLVTQMGNDKSIKCEQNLGHDTMYWYKQDSKKFLKIMFSYNNKELIINETVPNRFSPKSPDKAHLNLHINSLELGDSAVYFCASSQDKGSYTFGSGTRLTVV.

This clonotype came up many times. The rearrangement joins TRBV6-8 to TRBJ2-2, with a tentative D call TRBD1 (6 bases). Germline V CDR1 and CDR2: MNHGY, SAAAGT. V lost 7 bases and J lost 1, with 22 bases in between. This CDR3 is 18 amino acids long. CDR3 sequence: CASINCPRSDRNTGELFF. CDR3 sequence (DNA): TGTGCCAGCATCAACTGCCCCAGGTCGGACAGGAACACCGGGGAGCTGTTTTTT.

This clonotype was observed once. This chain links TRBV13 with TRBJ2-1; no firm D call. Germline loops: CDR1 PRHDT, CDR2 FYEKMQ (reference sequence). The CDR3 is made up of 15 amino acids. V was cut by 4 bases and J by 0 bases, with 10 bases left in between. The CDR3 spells CASSSVPSSYNEQFF. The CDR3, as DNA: TGTGCCAGCAGCTCCGTTCCGAGCTCCTACAATGAGCAGTTCTTC.

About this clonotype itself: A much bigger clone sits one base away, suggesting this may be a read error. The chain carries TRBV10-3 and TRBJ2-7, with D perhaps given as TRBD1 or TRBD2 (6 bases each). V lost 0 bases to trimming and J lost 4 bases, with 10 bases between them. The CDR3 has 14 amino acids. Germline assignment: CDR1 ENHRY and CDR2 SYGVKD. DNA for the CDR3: TGTGCCATCAGTGAGTCAGGAGGGGGTTACGAGCAGTACTTC. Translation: CAISESGGGYEQYF.

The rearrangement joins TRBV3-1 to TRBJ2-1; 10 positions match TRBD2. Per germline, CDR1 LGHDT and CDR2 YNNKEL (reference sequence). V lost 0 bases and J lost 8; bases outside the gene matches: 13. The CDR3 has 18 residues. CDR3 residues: CASSQDVPSGRSIHEQFF. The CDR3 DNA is TGTGCCAGCAGCCAAGATGTACCTAGCGGGAGATCGATCCATGAGCAGTTCTTC.

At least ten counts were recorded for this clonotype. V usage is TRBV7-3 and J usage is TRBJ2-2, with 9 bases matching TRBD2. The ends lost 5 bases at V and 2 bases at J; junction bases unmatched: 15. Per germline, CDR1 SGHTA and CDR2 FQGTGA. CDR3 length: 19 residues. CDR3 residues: CASSPREASGTYNTGELFF. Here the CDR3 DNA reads TGTGCCAGCAGCCCCCGGGAGGCTAGCGGGACTTACAACACCGGGGAGCTGTTTTTT.

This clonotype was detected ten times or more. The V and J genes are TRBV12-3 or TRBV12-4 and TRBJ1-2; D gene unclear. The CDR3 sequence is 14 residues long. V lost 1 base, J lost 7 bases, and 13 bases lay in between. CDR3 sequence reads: CASSLGALDAGYTF. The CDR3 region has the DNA TGTGCCAGCAGTTTAGGGGCCTTGGATGCTGGCTACACCTTC.